The 28 T cell receptor beta chains presented below share a single source sample, sequenced in a study of CXCR3-negative and CXCR3-positive naive CD8 T cells. 5' RACE with UMI labels generated the TRB cDNA libraries. TCRdb re-called the 5' RACE reads and shows each CDR3 protein once, DNA omitted. The sample holds 110,000 or so distinct CDR3 sequences. General study points: More hydrophobic TRB CDR3s were found in CXCR3-positive naive cells than in CXCR3-negative naive cells.

No cognate antigen is known for these TCRs. Sequencing input: naive CXCR3+ CD8+ T cells from blood. Subset denoted: CD45RO-CCR7+CD27+CD95- naive CD8+ T cells expressing CXCR3 (TNR3+). Receptors originate from a human donor in good health. Some clones in this sample may be carry-over from other donors' samples.

The V gene is TRBV13, the J gene TRBJ2-3; the TCRdb D gene call, TRBD2, has no DNA to confirm it. Per germline, CDR1 PRHDT and CDR2 FYEKMQ (reference sequence). The length of the CDR3 is 17 residues. CDR3 residues: CASSTRFGRRGTDTQYF.

The CDR3 protein is CASSLEAGHGELFF. V usage is TRBV5-1 and J usage is TRBJ2-2; the TCRdb D gene call, TRBD2, has no DNA to confirm it. Germline V gene sequence: CDR1 SGHRS, CDR2 YFSETQ. This CDR3 has 14 amino acids.

V and J are TRBV29-1 and TRBJ2-2; the D gene TCRdb calls, TRBD1, cannot be checked with no DNA. The CDR3 extends over 16 amino acids. Germline assignment: CDR1 SQVTM and CDR2 ANQGSEA. The CDR3 loop reads CSVEGHPTGITGELFF.

J is TRBJ2-7 and V is TRBV7-9; TCRdb proposes TRBD2, but this gene call is untestable without DNA. This CDR3 region has 17 residues. Germline loops: CDR1 SEHNR, CDR2 FQNEAQ (reference sequence). The CDR3 region is CASRSGLAGITSYEQYF.

The chain is built from TRBV7-9 and TRBJ1-5. The length of the CDR3 is 14 residues. The germline V gene has CDR1 SEHNR and CDR2 FQNEAQ (reference sequence). The CDR3 here is CASSADGFNQPQHF.

V and J are TRBV19 and TRBJ2-1; TCRdb names TRBD2, which stays unverified in the absence of DNA. In germline, CDR1 is LNHDA, CDR2 SQIVND (reference sequence). This CDR3 is built from 17 residues. The CDR3: CASSITGGSFSYNEQFF.

This chain uses TRBV7-9 with TRBJ2-1; as DNA is missing, the TRBD1 call by TCRdb cannot be tested. Germline values: CDR1 SEHNR, CDR2 FQNEAQ (reference sequence). The CDR3 is made up of 13 amino acids. The CDR3 loop reads CASRSGLYNEQFF.

The chain recombines TRBV28 with TRBJ2-1; the D gene TCRdb calls, TRBD2, cannot be checked with no DNA. Germline V gene data show CDR1 as MDHEN and CDR2 as SYDVKM. This CDR3 has 15 amino acids. CDR3 in amino acids: CASSPPGLVVNEQFF.

J is TRBJ2-7 and V is TRBV3-1; the TCRdb D gene call, TRBD2, has no DNA to confirm it. From germline, CDR1 is LGHDT and CDR2 YNNKEL (reference sequence). The CDR3 is 15 residues long. The CDR3 sequence: CASSQPSGSFYEQYF.

The chain joins TRBV12-3 or TRBV12-4 to TRBJ2-5; TCRdb lists TRBD2, though no DNA is available to test this call. This CDR3 is built from 15 residues. CDR3 loop: CASSFLLAGEETQYF.

This rearrangement joins TRBV19 to TRBJ2-7; the TCRdb call, TRBD1, lacks DNA for checking. In germline, CDR1 is LNHDA, CDR2 SQIVND (reference sequence). The length of the CDR3 is 14 residues. This CDR3 reads CATSSGQGSYEQYF.

This chain joins TRBV7-9 and TRBJ1-2; TCRdb reports TRBD1, a call that lacks DNA to check it against. The CDR3 has 15 residues. Germline V CDR1 and CDR2: SEHNR, FQNEAQ (reference sequence). This chain's CDR3 is CASSSGQGANYGYTF.

J is TRBJ1-5 and V is TRBV4-1; as DNA is missing, the TRBD1 call by TCRdb cannot be tested. The CDR3 has 16 amino acids. Germline CDR1 is MGHRA and CDR2 is YSYEKL. The CDR3 loop is CASSQGLGQGALPQHF.

The rearrangement joins TRBV4-3 to TRBJ2-7. The CDR3 length is 15 residues. The germline gives CDR1 LGHNA, CDR2 YSLEER. CDR3 residues: CASSQDFGRIYEQYF.

The V and J genes are TRBV5-1 and TRBJ2-2. Germline-derived CDR1 and CDR2 are SGHRS and YFSETQ. The CDR3 is 14 residues long. CDR3 sequence: CASSWVANTGELFF.

The J gene is TRBJ2-1, the V gene TRBV7-6. From germline, CDR1 is SGHVS and CDR2 FNYEAQ. The CDR3 is made up of 12 amino acids. CDR3: CASSLRENEQFF.

The chain carries TRBV20-1 and TRBJ1-3. Germline CDR1 is DFQATT and CDR2 is SNEGSKA (reference sequence). The CDR3 length is 13 residues. This chain's CDR3 is CSARVRGGNTIYF.

V is TRBV15 and J is TRBJ1-2; lacking DNA, the TRBD1 call made by TCRdb goes unchecked. Germline values: CDR1 LNHNV, CDR2 YYDKDF (reference sequence). The CDR3 extends over 13 amino acids. This CDR3 is CATSNLGVHGYTF.

This chain links TRBV5-5 with TRBJ2-1; there is no DNA to check the TCRdb D call of TRBD1. Germline V gives CDR1 SGHKS, CDR2 YYEKEE (reference sequence). CDR3 size: 16 residues. The CDR3 here is CASSRNRESSYNEQFF.

V is TRBV7-2 and J is TRBJ2-1; TCRdb outputs TRBD1, but without DNA this stays unchecked. This CDR3 is built from 16 residues. Germline V CDR1 and CDR2: SGHTA, FQGNSA. The CDR3: CASSLAGTGGKLEQFF. Supplemented by reference TRBV7-2 and TRBJ2-1, the full variable domain reads GAGVSQSPSNKVTEKGKDVELRCDPISGHTALYWYRQSLGQGLEFLIYFQGNSAPDKSGLPSDRFSAERTGGSVSTLTIQRTQQEDSAVYLCASSLAGTGGKLEQFFGPGTRLTVL.

The V and J genes are TRBV6-4 and TRBJ2-1. The CDR3 has 14 amino acids. Germline CDR1 and CDR2: MRHNA and SNTAGT. CDR3 loop: CASSDSPSINEQFF.

This chain joins TRBV6-2 or TRBV6-3 and TRBJ2-1. Germline CDR1 is MNHEY and CDR2 is SVGEGT. The CDR3 has 15 amino acids. This CDR3 is CASSYGVAEYNEQFF.

This sequence joins TRBV15 and TRBJ2-7; TCRdb indicates TRBD1, and absent DNA this call remains unverified. The CDR3 is 15 residues long. Germline assignment: CDR1 LNHNV and CDR2 YYDKDF (reference sequence). The CDR3 protein is CATSRDGTFLYEQYF. Filled out from reference TRBV15 and TRBJ2-7, the complete variable domain reads DAMVIQNPRYQVTQFGKPVTLSCSQTLNHNVMYWYQQKSSQAPKLLFHYYDKDFNNEADTPDNFQSRRPNTSFCFLDIRSPGLGDTAMYLCATSRDGTFLYEQYFGPGTRLTVT.

The chain recombines TRBV7-8 with TRBJ2-5. CDR1 is SGHVS, CDR2 FQNEAQ, per germline. The CDR3 consists of 15 residues. This CDR3 is CASSLLTGRQETQYF.

J is TRBJ2-3 and V is TRBV2; no DNA is available, so the TRBD1 call from TCRdb remains unchecked. CDR3 length: 14 amino acids. Looked up from germline, CDR1 is SNHLY and CDR2 is FYNNEI. CDR3 amino acids: CASSGGQSTDTQYF.

The chain uses TRBV14 and TRBJ2-5. Per the germline V gene, CDR1 is SGHDN and CDR2 is FVKESK. The CDR3 covers 14 residues. CDR3 in amino acids: CASSLVTNQETQYF.

This rearrangement joins TRBV7-8 to TRBJ2-7; there is no DNA to check the TCRdb D call of TRBD2. This CDR3 has 13 amino acids. Germline V gene lookup returns CDR1 SGHVS and CDR2 FQNEAQ. CDR3 residues: CASSGRSSYEQYF.

This rearrangement joins TRBV4-1 to TRBJ1-6; TCRdb's D call, TRBD1, is unchecked because there is no DNA. The CDR3 is 17 residues long. Germline V gives CDR1 MGHRA, CDR2 YSYEKL. CDR3 residues: CASSSYPPGARNSPLHF.